What follows are 25 T cell receptor beta chains derived from one specimen sequenced in a study of blood T cells in healthy people across ages. A second roughly 7 to 12 cycle PCR used barcoded and J-beta primers. TCRdb re-called the 5' RACE reads through MiXCR, storing one row per CDR3 protein. The sample has around 820,000 distinct CDR3 sequences, roughly 25% seen once. These data were also reused for a study on T cells of mothers and their children.

Sequencing input: blood. These receptors were taken from a boy aged 5-17 years in good health.

The V gene is TRBV20-1, the J gene TRBJ1-2; the match to TRBD1 covers 8 bases. Germline-derived CDR1 and CDR2 are DFQATT and SNEGSKA (reference sequence). The ends lost 5 bases at V and 4 bases at J; junction bases unmatched: 12. The CDR3 totals 15 residues. The chain's CDR3 is CSAPGGQPFSYGYTF. DNA for the CDR3: TGCAGTGCTCCAGGGGGCCAACCTTTTAGCTATGGCTACACCTTC.

In this sample, this clonotype turned up a few times. The chain combines TRBV29-1 with TRBJ2-5; the D is unclear. The end of the DNA aligns better with TRBJ2-7, so the J call may be wrong. CDR3 size: 12 residues. The germline CDR1 and CDR2 sequences are SQVTM and ANQGSEA. The CDR3 protein is CSATWGNYEQYF. CDR3 nucleotides: TGCAGCGCTACTTGGGGAAACTACGAGCAGTACTTC.

The rearrangement joins TRBV5-1 to TRBJ2-2; D ambiguous. Trimming removed 2 bases at V and 4 bases at J, with 9 bases between. CDR1 is SGHRS, CDR2 YFSETQ, per germline. The CDR3 length is 14 residues. DNA of the CDR3: TGCGCCAGCAGCTTACTTCCTTCCACCGGGGAGCTGTTTTTT. Its translation: CASSLLPSTGELFF.

This clonotype was counted a few times. The chain uses TRBV11-2 and TRBJ2-7; a possible D gene is TRBD2 (5 bases). CDR3 size: 16 residues. Germline lookup yields CDR1 SGHAT and CDR2 FQNNGV. The germline V and J ends were trimmed by 3 bases and 2 bases, with 17 bases remaining between them. CDR3 bases: TGTGCCAGCAGCTTGGGCATTGGGCTAGCTCCCTACGAGCAGTACTTC. It yields the protein CASSLGIGLAPYEQYF.

The rearrangement uses TRBV29-1 and TRBJ1-2; 9 positions match TRBD1. Germline CDR1 and CDR2: SQVTM and ANQGSEA. CDR3 size: 13 residues. The trim removed 5 bases at V and 7 bases at J, leaving 8 bases unmatched. As DNA, the CDR3 is TGCAGCGTTCCGGGACAGGGTTATGGTGGCTACACCTTC. Protein sequence: CSVPGQGYGGYTF.

CDR3: CASSRAMVTEAFF. The DNA of the CDR3 is TGCGCCAGCAGCCGTGCAATGGTCACTGAAGCTTTCTTT. This chain uses TRBV4-3 with TRBJ1-1, with D unclear. Trimming took 4 bases from V and 4 from J, leaving 10 bases between them. Germline-derived CDR1 and CDR2 are LGHNA and YSLEER. This CDR3 spans 13 amino acids.

The CDR3 nucleotides read TGTGCCAGCAGCGTAGAGGGGGGGACCACCTACGAGCAGTACTTC. This sequence encodes CASSVEGGTTYEQYF. The chain carries TRBV9 and TRBJ2-7; TRBD2 might be the D (7 bases). The CDR3 contains 15 residues. CDR1 SGDLS and CDR2 YYNGEE come from the germline V gene. V dropped 0 bases and J dropped 2 bases, with 12 bases sitting between them.

The chain recombines TRBV15 with TRBJ2-7; D may be TRBD1 (5 bases). The V and J ends lost 3 bases and 2 bases respectively, with 11 bases between them. The CDR3 is 14 residues long. Germline V gene data show CDR1 as LNHNV and CDR2 as YYDKDF (reference sequence). CDR3 protein: CATSSLQGAYEQYF. In DNA form, the CDR3 reads TGTGCCACCAGCAGTCTTCAGGGCGCCTACGAGCAGTACTTC.

The chain links TRBV6-6 to TRBJ1-2; TRBD1 is a possible D gene (6 bases). The CDR3 totals 14 residues. V lost 1 base to trimming and J lost 4 bases, with 10 bases between them. Germline CDR1 and CDR2: MNHNY and SVGAGI (reference sequence). The CDR3, as DNA: TGTGCCAGCAGTTACTACAGGGAAGCCTATGGCTACACCTTC. This sequence encodes CASSYYREAYGYTF.

This clonotype was found many times. The V call is TRBV2, the J call TRBJ2-5; tentative D call: TRBD1 (6 bases). V was cut by 6 bases and J by 2 bases, with 13 bases left in between. The CDR3 length is 14 residues. Germline values: CDR1 SNHLY, CDR2 FYNNEI. CDR3 sequence reads: CASSRPGQQETQYF. The DNA of the CDR3 is TGTGCCAGCAGCCGCCCAGGACAGCAAGAGACCCAGTACTTC.

This clonotype was detected a few times. The V call is TRBV4-3, the J call TRBJ1-3; no clear D gene. This CDR3 has 14 amino acids. CDR1 LGHNA and CDR2 YSLEER come from the germline V gene. The V end lost 4 bases, the J end lost 7 bases, and 14 bases lay between the germline ends. CDR3 in DNA: TGCGCCAGCAGCCCCCGGGCAGGAGGGAACACCATATATTTT. It specifies CASSPRAGGNTIYF.

The V call is TRBV4-3, the J call TRBJ2-7, with 8 positions matching TRBD2. This CDR3 contains 16 residues. The V gene's germline CDR1 is LGHNA and CDR2 YSLEER. V lost 0 bases to trimming and J lost 3 bases; unmatched junction nucleotides: 7. CDR3 residues: CASSQDRAGAFYEQYF. The CDR3 nucleotides read TGCGCCAGCAGCCAAGATCGAGCGGGGGCCTTCTACGAGCAGTACTTC.

This clonotype was counted a few times. The chain carries TRBV12-3 or TRBV12-4 and TRBJ1-1; no clear D gene. CDR3 size: 14 residues. Trimming shortened V by 2 bases and J by 1 base, and 8 bases separated the two germline ends. The CDR3: CASSLHEKNTEAFF. The CDR3 nucleotides read TGTGCCAGCAGTTTACATGAGAAGAACACTGAAGCTTTCTTT.

The rearrangement uses TRBV12-3 or TRBV12-4 and TRBJ2-5; 8 nucleotides line up with TRBD2. This CDR3 region has 15 residues. With V trimmed by 3 bases and J by 11 bases, 14 bases remained unmatched. In DNA form, the CDR3 reads TGTGCCAGCAGTTTTCCAGCGGGGGAACAATACAAGCAGTACTTC. Its protein product is CASSFPAGEQYKQYF.

The chain has TRBV12-3 or TRBV12-4 and TRBJ1-6; 8 positions agree with TRBD1. V lost 7 bases to trimming and J lost 4 bases; unmatched junction nucleotides: 6. This CDR3 is built from 15 residues. DNA for the CDR3: TGTGCCAGCACAGGGGGCGCCGAATATAATTCACCCCTCCACTTT. Translated: CASTGGAEYNSPLHF.

V and J are TRBV27 and TRBJ2-5; 8 bases fit TRBD2. Per germline, CDR1 MNHEY and CDR2 SMNVEV (reference sequence). The CDR3 spans 13 residues. V shed 6 bases, J shed 4 bases, and the junction held 4 bases outside the gene matches. In DNA form, the CDR3 reads TGTGCCAGCAGCGGGAGGGGGTTAGAGACCCAGTACTTC. This sequence encodes CASSGRGLETQYF.

The rearrangement uses TRBV5-5 and TRBJ1-4; no firm D call. CDR3 length: 15 amino acids. The germline V and J ends were trimmed by 0 bases and 12 bases, with 18 bases remaining between them. Germline V gives CDR1 SGHKS, CDR2 YYEKEE (reference sequence). CDR3 nucleotide sequence: TGTGCCAGCAGCTTGGCCGACCTTTCAAGCGGGCAACTGTTTTTT. Its protein product is CASSLADLSSGQLFF.

The chain carries TRBV7-9 and TRBJ2-1; D may be TRBD1 or TRBD2 (5 bases each). The CDR3 contains 16 residues. Germline CDR1 reads SEHNR; CDR2 reads FQNEAQ (reference sequence). Trimming stripped 3 bases from V and 4 bases from J, with 16 bases between. The CDR3 region is CASSFLITGQYNEQFF. The DNA of the CDR3 is TGTGCCAGCAGCTTTTTGATAACGGGGCAGTACAATGAGCAGTTCTTC. Using reference TRBV7-9 and TRBJ2-1 for the parts outside the CDR3, the full variable domain is DTGVSQNPRHKITKRGQNVTFRCDPISEHNRLYWYRQTLGQGPEFLTYFQNEAQLEKSRLLSDRFSAERPKGSFSTLEIQRTEQGDSAMYLCASSFLITGQYNEQFFGPGTRLTVL.

The chain combines TRBV7-2 with TRBJ2-3; D could derive from TRBD1 or TRBD2 (5 bases each). Trimming took off 2 bases at V and 4 bases at J, with 13 bases between the two ends. The germline CDR1 and CDR2 sequences are SGHTA and FQGNSA. The length of the CDR3 is 15 residues. DNA of the CDR3: TGTGCCAGCAGCTTATTTGGGACCAATCCAGATACGCAGTATTTT. Protein: CASSLFGTNPDTQYF.

The V and J genes are TRBV20-1 and TRBJ2-7, with 8 bases that match TRBD2. The CDR3 has 11 amino acids. Germline loops: CDR1 DFQATT, CDR2 SNEGSKA (reference sequence). The CDR3 loop is CSTGGAGEQYF. For the CDR3, the DNA is TGCAGCACGGGGGGGGCTGGCGAGCAGTACTTC.

The J gene is TRBJ2-7, the V gene TRBV20-1, with 7 nucleotides matching TRBD1. The germline CDR1 and CDR2 sequences are DFQATT and SNEGSKA (reference sequence). The CDR3 length is 13 residues. The V gene end was trimmed by 6 bases and the J gene end by 0 bases; junction bases not matched to a gene: 5. The DNA for the CDR3 is TGCAGTGCACCGGGACAGAACTCCTACGAGCAGTACTTC. Translating it yields CSAPGQNSYEQYF.

This chain links TRBV7-3 with TRBJ1-1, with 7 bases aligning to TRBD1. CDR3 length: 15 amino acids. Per germline, CDR1 SGHTA and CDR2 FQGTGA. Trimming cost V 2 bases and J 3 bases; bases outside gene matches: 6. The CDR3 reads CASSLSTGVDTEAFF. CDR3 DNA: TGTGCCAGCAGCTTATCCACAGGGGTGGACACTGAAGCTTTCTTT.

This clonotype was seen a few times. At one end, the junction sequence differs from germline, possibly due to a read error. The genes are TRBV15 and TRBJ2-1, with 8 bases fitting TRBD1. Germline lookup yields CDR1 LNHNV and CDR2 YYDKDF (reference sequence). The CDR3 has 15 residues. CDR3 protein: CATSREGDRYNEQSF. The CDR3 DNA reads as TGTGCCACCAGCAGAGAAGGGGACAGGTACAATGAGCAGTCCTTC.

This clonotype was detected a few times. The chain employs TRBV12-3 or TRBV12-4 and TRBJ1-2, with D possibly being TRBD1 (6 bases). V was pared by 6 bases and J by 4 bases, with 15 bases between. The CDR3 runs 14 residues. The CDR3 region has the DNA TGTGCCAGCAGCCCCGCAGAAGGGGGCTATGGCTACACCTTC. Translated, it gives CASSPAEGGYGYTF.

This clonotype turned up a few times. In DNA form, the CDR3 reads TGCGCCAGCAGCCAAGATAGGCTAGCGGAAGGCTCCTACGAGCAGTACTTC. Translating it yields CASSQDRLAEGSYEQYF. The chain carries TRBV4-3 and TRBJ2-7, with 7 nucleotides matching TRBD2. Germline CDR1 reads LGHNA; CDR2 reads YSLEER. CDR3 length equals 17 residues. The trim removed 0 bases at V and 0 bases at J, leaving 8 bases unmatched.